Listed below are T cell receptor beta chains from one sample, sequenced in a study of blood T cell repertoires in COVID-19. Sequencing was performed with immunoSEQ multiplex PCR; in TCRdb, only in-frame clones are kept and a portion is missing. The sample contains about 670,000 clones, over 80% of which appear only once. Sequences were obtained from peripheral blood. These receptors all come from a woman younger than 30 with acute or convalescent COVID-19. The CDR3 runs from the conserved cysteine through the conserved F or W. D genes are given only for firm matches. Size tells how often a clone was seen (once, few, many) or the class of an expanded clone, and some rows leave it out.

j_gene	d_gene	v_gene	abundance	CDR3aa	CDR3nt
TRBJ1-2	-	TRBV18	once	CASSPAGGGSYGYTF	TGTGCCAGCTCACCGGCCGGGGGAGGAAGCTATGGCTACACCTTC
TRBJ1-2	TRBD1	TRBV19	-	CASSIGPVTGGNRNGYTF	TGTGCCAGTAGTATTGGGCCAGTGACAGGGGGAAATCGGAATGGCTACACCTTC
TRBJ1-2	TRBD1	TRBV7-9	-	CASSFAGTGGGYGYTF	TGTGCCAGCAGCTTTGCCGGGACAGGGGGCGGCTATGGCTACACCTTC
TRBJ2-2	-	TRBV9	-	CASSVLLNTGELFF	TGTGCCAGCAGCGTACTCTTGAACACCGGGGAGCTGTTTTTT
TRBJ2-7	TRBD1	TRBV6-4	-	CASSGGTGMEQYF	TGTGCCAGCAGTGGGGGGACAGGCATGGAGCAGTACTTC
TRBJ2-3	TRBD2	TRBV5-4	-	CASSRTTSGGAGADTQYF	TGTGCCAGCAGCCGGACGACTAGCGGGGGGGCGGGGGCAGATACGCAGTATTTT
TRBJ2-4	-	TRBV10-3	-	CAISEGQTVAKNIQYF	TGTGCCATCAGTGAGGGGCAGACCGTAGCCAAAAACATTCAGTACTTC
TRBJ1-2	-	TRBV7-2	-	CASSPLSRGYTF	TGTGCCAGCAGCCCCCTGTCCAGGGGCTACACCTTC
TRBJ1-2	-	TRBV7-2	-	CASSLASGGNYGYTF	TGTGCCAGCAGCTTAGCCTCGGGGGGGAACTATGGCTACACCTTC
TRBJ2-1	-	TRBV3-1/TRBV3-2	-	CASSQEPGRFNEQFF	TGTGCCAGCAGCCAAGAGCCGGGGAGGTTCAATGAGCAGTTCTTC
TRBJ1-3	TRBD1	TRBV6-5	once	CASSSGTGGSGNTIYF	TGTGCCAGCAGTTCCGGGACAGGGGGCTCAGGAAACACCATATATTTT
TRBJ1-4	-	TRBV3-1/TRBV3-2	once	CASSRTTTNEKLFF	TGTGCCAGCAGCAGGACAACAACTAATGAAAAACTGTTTTTT
TRBJ1-2	TRBD1	TRBV15	-	CATRGRGQGWGYTF	TGTGCCACCAGAGGTCGGGGACAGGGATGGGGCTACACCTTC
TRBJ1-6	TRBD1	TRBV4-1	-	CASSQDQAGTDPNSPLHF	TGCGCCAGCAGCCAAGATCAAGCCGGGACAGACCCTAATTCACCCCTCCACTTT
TRBJ2-7	TRBD1	TRBV7-2	-	CASSGDSRTYEQYF	TGTGCCAGCAGCGGGGACAGCCGAACCTACGAGCAGTACTTC
TRBJ1-2	-	TRBV6-5	-	CASSKTPGLTYGYTF	TGTGCCAGCAGTAAAACCCCGGGACTCACTTATGGCTACACCTTC
TRBJ2-7	-	TRBV3-1/TRBV3-2	-	CASSQGPGGAYEQYF	TGTGCCAGCAGCCAAGGTCCTGGAGGGGCCTACGAGCAGTACTTC
TRBJ1-5	-	TRBV10-3	few	CAISERTDNQPQHF	TGTGCCATCAGTGAGAGGACAGACAATCAGCCCCAGCATTTT